A single T cell receptor (beta chain) is shown here with its context. Its target is not known. The V gene end was trimmed by 4 bases and the J gene end by 5 bases; junction bases not matched to a gene: 7. The CDR3 has 14 residues. The germline gives CDR1 SGHTA, CDR2 FQGTGA. These data are taken from a study of T cell responses to AZD1222 COVID-19 vaccine. Overall study findings and caveats: White British donors predominated, females outnumbered males, and clonal diversity was possibly underestimated.

TCRdb's table, derived via immunoSEQ multiplex PCR, lists solely in-frame clones and lacks some. Among about 120,000 clones listed, about 91% were seen once. The sequence was obtained from an adult in good health. Specimen: peripheral blood, collected on day 0 of AZD1222 vaccination. The J gene is TRBJ1-2, the V gene TRBV7-3; TRBD1 matches 7 bases. Here the CDR3 reads CASSSGQRSYGYTF. In nucleotides, the CDR3 is TGTGCCAGCAGCTCGGGACAGCGATCTTATGGCTACACCTTC.